Shown below are 21 T cell receptor beta chains from a single sample sequenced in a study of CD8 T cells in ankylosing spondylitis (dated by TCRdb to 2017 to 2019). The library was built by means of 5' RACE. Sequencer: Illumina HiSeq 2500. TCRdb trimmed the raw reads at Q25, called clones with MiXCR and kept productive beta chains. One record per CDR3 amino acid sequence lists the most common genes and DNA. The table for this sample lists tens of thousands of distinct CDR3 sequences; roughly 7.9% of them were counted only once. The ten largest clonotypes hold roughly 10% of the sample. The sequenced material came from blood, either unsorted or a sorted T cell fraction (not recorded which). Receptors were obtained from a male donor with ankylosing spondylitis or in good health (not recorded which).

This clonotype has ten or more counts. This chain's CDR3 is CATSRVASGGSSYNEQFF. The CDR3 nucleotides are TGTGCCACCAGCAGAGTAGCTAGCGGGGGAAGCTCCTACAATGAGCAGTTCTTC. The chain has TRBV15 and TRBJ2-1, with TRBD2 matching 10 bases. CDR1 and CDR2 (germline): LNHNV, YYDKDF (reference sequence). Trimming cost V 1 base and J 0 bases; bases outside gene matches: 6. This CDR3 region has 18 residues.

This clonotype was seen ten or more times. The chain recombines TRBV7-7 with TRBJ2-3; D not certain. CDR3 size: 14 residues. The V end was cut by 5 bases, the J end by 0 bases, with 9 bases between. Looked up from germline, CDR1 is SSHAT and CDR2 is FNYEAQ (reference sequence). The CDR3 nucleotides are TGTGCCAGCAGCCCACTGGACAGCACAGATACGCAGTATTTT. Its translation: CASSPLDSTDTQYF.

By share of the sample, this clonotype is medium-sized. This rearrangement joins TRBV7-3 to TRBJ2-3; D unresolved. Germline CDR1 reads SGHTA; CDR2 reads FQGTGA. The CDR3 sequence is 13 residues long. V was trimmed by 1 base and J by 4 bases, leaving 6 bases between them. Here the CDR3 DNA reads TGTGCCAGCAGCTTAATCAGCGCAGATACGCAGTATTTT. It codes for CASSLISADTQYF.

This clonotype was counted ten times or more. The chain is built from TRBV25-1 and TRBJ2-5; D call uncertain. This CDR3 region has 13 residues. Trimming pared 3 bases from V and 4 bases from J, leaving 9 bases between. Germline CDR1 and CDR2: MGHDK and SYGVNS. The CDR3 DNA is TGTGCCAGCAGTGAGAGGCTATCAGAGACCCAGTACTTC. Translating gives CASSERLSETQYF. Filled out from reference TRBV25-1 and TRBJ2-5, the complete variable domain reads EADIYQTPRYLVIGTGKKITLECSQTMGHDKMYWYQQDPGMELHLIHYSYGVNSTEKGDLSSESTVSRIRTEHFPLTLESARPSHTSQYLCASSERLSETQYFGPGTRLLVL.

This clonotype was recorded many times. The chain couples TRBV24-1 to TRBJ1-5; TRBD1 aligns across 11 bases. V shed 4 bases, J shed 6 bases, and the junction held 7 bases outside the gene matches. This CDR3 comprises 16 residues. Germline V gives CDR1 KGHDR, CDR2 SFDVKD. CDR3 in amino acids: CATSDSGQGGFQPQHF. CDR3 nucleotide sequence: TGTGCCACCAGTGACTCGGGACAGGGGGGTTTTCAGCCCCAGCATTTT.

This clonotype was seen at least ten times. The CDR3 here is CASSDTIYNEQFF. As DNA, the CDR3 is TGCGCCAGCAGTGACACGATATACAATGAGCAGTTCTTC. The rearrangement links TRBV10-2 to TRBJ2-1, with D hard to call. The length of the CDR3 is 13 residues. CDR1 and CDR2 from the germline V gene are WSHSY and SAAADI. V was shortened by 3 bases and J by 4 bases, with 7 bases between the two germline ends.

In this sample, this clonotype turned up a few times. The rearrangement joins TRBV28 to TRBJ2-7; 8 bases line up with TRBD2. The ends lost 4 bases at V and 7 bases at J; junction bases unmatched: 3. Germline V gives CDR1 MDHEN, CDR2 SYDVKM. The CDR3 runs to 12 residues. CDR3 loop: CASSWGGGEQYF. CDR3 sequence (DNA): TGTGCCAGCAGTTGGGGCGGGGGGGAGCAGTACTTC. The variable domain in full, completed from reference TRBV28 and TRBJ2-7, reads DVKVTQSSRYLVKRTGEKVFLECVQDMDHENMFWYRQDPGLGLRLIYFSYDVKMKEKGDIPEGYSVSREKKERFSLILESASTNQTSMYLCASSWGGGEQYFGPGTRLTVT.

The table lists this clonotype with many counts. J is TRBJ1-2 and V is TRBV4-2, with unresolved D. Germline assignment: CDR1 LGHNA and CDR2 YNFKEQ. V was cut by 0 bases and J by 1 base, with 9 bases left in between. The CDR3 is made up of 15 amino acids. The CDR3 nucleotides are TGTGCCAGCAGCCAAGATGAAGGGATTAACTATGGCTACACCTTC. Its translation: CASSQDEGINYGYTF.

This clonotype occurred many times. The chain combines TRBV28 with TRBJ1-4; possibly TRBD1 for D (6 bases). The V end lost 1 base, the J end lost 10 bases, and 16 bases lay between the germline ends. Germline V lookup: CDR1 MDHEN, CDR2 SYDVKM. This CDR3 is built from 15 residues. Here the CDR3 DNA reads TGTGCCAGCAGTTTATATTCCGGGACAAAAGGAAAACTGTTTTTT. The encoded protein is CASSLYSGTKGKLFF.

This clonotype was detected many times. The V and J genes are TRBV5-1 and TRBJ1-5; weak D call: TRBD1 (5 bases). Germline V gene data show CDR1 as SGHRS and CDR2 as YFSETQ. V was trimmed by 4 bases and J by 6 bases, leaving 17 bases between them. The CDR3 runs to 15 residues. The CDR3 loop reads CASSVDGGSGQPQHF. Written as DNA, the CDR3 is TGCGCCAGCAGCGTCGACGGGGGGAGTGGTCAGCCCCAGCATTTT.

By proportion, this clonotype is medium-sized. The chain combines TRBV5-6 with TRBJ2-1, with unresolved D. In germline, CDR1 is SGHDT, CDR2 YYEEEE. The CDR3 is made up of 16 amino acids. Trimming cost V 4 bases and J 2 bases, with 16 bases left between them. The CDR3 spells CASSPSAGATYNEQFF. CDR3 DNA: TGTGCCAGCAGCCCGTCCGCAGGAGCCACCTACAATGAGCAGTTCTTC.

This clonotype was recorded at least ten times. The V gene is TRBV24-1, the J gene TRBJ2-1; TRBD1 agrees at 9 bases. The ends lost 5 bases at V and 5 bases at J; junction bases unmatched: 6. The CDR3 covers 15 residues. The germline gives CDR1 KGHDR, CDR2 SFDVKD. In DNA, the CDR3 is TGTGCCACCAGTGGACCGGACAGGGGCCACAATGAGCAGTTCTTC. It codes for CATSGPDRGHNEQFF.

The genes are TRBV29-1 and TRBJ1-1, with D uncertain. Germline V lookup: CDR1 SQVTM, CDR2 ANQGSEA. CDR3 length equals 11 residues. The CDR3 DNA follows: TGCAGTGGACGGGGGAACACTGAAGCTTTCTTT. The encoded protein is CSGRGNTEAFF.

The table lists this clonotype with many counts. Here the CDR3 DNA reads TGTGCCAGCAGAGGAACTAGCGGAGAAGAGACCCAGTACTTC. This translates into CASRGTSGEETQYF. The V and J genes are TRBV2 and TRBJ2-5; 8 bases map to TRBD2. Trimming removed 6 bases from V and 3 bases from J; junction bases left unmatched: 6. The CDR3 sequence is 14 residues long. Germline loops: CDR1 SNHLY, CDR2 FYNNEI.

This clonotype was recorded many times. J is TRBJ2-1 and V is TRBV21-1. TRBV21-1 is flagged as a pseudogene. The CDR3 consists of 16 residues. The CDR3 reads CASSKVGQRNYNEQFF. The CDR3 DNA reads TGTGCCAGCAGCAAAGTCGGGCAGCGAAACTACAATGAGCAGTTCTTC.

This clonotype was observed many times. This chain joins TRBV20-1 and TRBJ2-3; D gene ambiguous. Looked up from germline, CDR1 is DFQATT and CDR2 is SNEGSKA (reference sequence). This CDR3 has 12 amino acids. Trimming removed 6 bases at V and 2 bases at J, with 9 bases between. CDR3 protein: CSAPSSTDTQYF. For the CDR3, the DNA is TGCAGTGCCCCTTCGTCCACAGATACGCAGTATTTT.

V is TRBV12-3 or TRBV12-4 and J is TRBJ2-2, with D possibly being TRBD1 (6 bases). The CDR3 is 18 residues long. CDR3 sequence reads: CTIWGNIDRRTNTGELFF. CDR3 bases: TGTACCATCTGGGGGAACATAGACAGGAGGACGAACACCGGGGAGCTGTTTTTT.

The gene calls are TRBV18 and TRBJ2-1; 12 bases are a match to TRBD2. After removal of 3 bases from V and 7 bases from J, the junction contained 7 bases not matched to a gene. CDR3 length: 16 amino acids. CDR1 is KGHSH and CDR2 is LQKENI in the germline V gene. CDR3: CASSPPGLAGPNEQFF. The CDR3, as DNA: TGTGCCAGCTCACCCCCGGGACTAGCGGGCCCAAATGAGCAGTTCTTC.

The table lists this clonotype with many counts. In DNA, the CDR3 is TGCAGTGCTAGAGATACAGGGGGGGGGAACACCGGGGAGCTGTTTTTT. This sequence encodes CSARDTGGGNTGELFF. This sequence joins TRBV20-1 and TRBJ2-2; D possibly corresponds to TRBD1 (8 bases). Germline CDR1 is DFQATT and CDR2 is SNEGSKA (reference sequence). Trimming removed 0 bases from V and 1 base from J, with 12 bases in between. This CDR3 has 16 residues.

This clonotype has at least ten counts. This chain uses TRBV28 with TRBJ2-4; D possibly corresponds to TRBD1 (6 bases). Trimming took off 5 bases at V and 0 bases at J, with 17 bases between the two ends. The CDR3 consists of 17 residues. Germline CDR1 reads MDHEN; CDR2 reads SYDVKM. The CDR3 DNA reads TGTGCCAGCAGTCCAAACACAGGGCTCATAGCCAAAAACATTCAGTACTTC. It encodes CASSPNTGLIAKNIQYF. Using reference TRBV28 and TRBJ2-4 for the parts outside the CDR3, the full variable domain is DVKVTQSSRYLVKRTGEKVFLECVQDMDHENMFWYRQDPGLGLRLIYFSYDVKMKEKGDIPEGYSVSREKKERFSLILESASTNQTSMYLCASSPNTGLIAKNIQYFGAGTRLSVL.

The sample holds many counts of this clonotype. This rearrangement joins TRBV27 to TRBJ1-4; D remains unclear. The ends were cut back, 7 bases at V and 2 bases at J, with 11 bases in the middle. The CDR3 loop spans 14 amino acids. The germline V gene has CDR1 MNHEY and CDR2 SMNVEV (reference sequence). Written as DNA, the CDR3 is TGTGCCAGCAAACAAGAGGTGACTAATGAAAAACTGTTTTTT. It is translated as CASKQEVTNEKLFF.